These 4 T cell receptor beta chains share one sample of origin, sequenced in a study of Graves' ophthalmopathy and Graves' hyperthyroidism. RNA transcripts were the source from which TCR beta CDR3 regions were amplified. Amplification began with first-round RT-PCR using HTBI primers, then second-round multiplex PCR was performed. TCRdb recomputed calls from the multiplex PCR reads with MiXCR, one row per CDR3 protein. The sample carries hundreds of thousands of distinct CDR3 sequences, around a fifth recorded once. Sequenced sample: peripheral blood. The receptors derive from a woman aged 18-29 years with stable Graves' hyperthyroidism.

This clonotype came up many times. The rearrangement joins TRBV20-1 to TRBJ2-7, with D maybe TRBD2 (5 bases). Looked up from germline, CDR1 is DFQATT and CDR2 is SNEGSKA (reference sequence). Trimming cost V 6 bases and J 0 bases, with 12 bases left between them. This CDR3 has 13 residues. In nucleotides, the CDR3 is TGCAGTGCCGAGGGCGGTATCTCCTACGAGCAGTACTTC. It is translated as CSAEGGISYEQYF.

This clonotype was picked up many times. The V gene is TRBV20-1, the J gene TRBJ2-7, with no clear D. The CDR3 length is 11 residues. Germline V gene data show CDR1 as DFQATT and CDR2 as SNEGSKA (reference sequence). Trimming left V 1 base short and J 5 bases short, with 6 bases between. CDR3 amino acids: CSARAPDEQYF. The CDR3 DNA reads TGCAGTGCTAGAGCCCCGGACGAGCAGTACTTC.

This clonotype occurred many times. The chain is built from TRBV6-5 and TRBJ1-2; D call uncertain. The CDR3 spans 12 residues. Germline CDR1 and CDR2: MNHEY and SVGAGI. The V gene lost 0 bases and the J gene lost 4 bases, with 3 bases spanning the gap. CDR3: CASSYSTYGYTF. DNA for the CDR3: TGTGCCAGCAGTTACTCGACCTATGGCTACACCTTC.

This clonotype came up a few times. V gene TRBV18 combines with J gene TRBJ2-2; 9 nucleotides line up with TRBD1. CDR1 is KGHSH, CDR2 LQKENI, per germline. The CDR3 contains 15 residues. The ends lost 5 bases at V and 5 bases at J; junction bases unmatched: 6. The DNA for the CDR3 is TGTGCCAGCTCAGGACAGGGGAGCGCGACCGGGGAGCTGTTTTTT. Protein: CASSGQGSATGELFF.